Below are 8 T cell receptor beta chains sequenced from a single sample in a study of blood T cell repertoires in COVID-19 (dated by TCRdb to about 2020). The library was built by means of the immunoSEQ multiplex PCR assay. TCRdb carries this immuneACCESS record with in-frame sequences only. Its versions omit some clonotypes, under half of them owing to an unresolved V gene in the studies checked, with the rest unexplained. Across this sample there are 250,000 to 300,000 clones, with almost 90% seen only once. The ten largest clonotypes hold about 11% of the sample. The sample was peripheral blood. These receptors were taken from a woman aged 25 to 45 with COVID-19, enrolled during active disease.

The rearrangement uses TRBV27 and TRBJ2-1; D uncertain. Trimming took 1 base from V and 4 from J, leaving 5 bases between them. The CDR3 is 13 residues long. The germline gives CDR1 MNHEY, CDR2 SMNVEV (reference sequence). Here the CDR3 reads CASSLWSYNEQFF. The CDR3, as DNA: TGTGCCAGCAGTTTATGGAGTTACAATGAGCAGTTCTTC.

The chain carries TRBV6-5 and TRBJ1-4; D not certain. The V gene lost 7 bases and the J gene lost 7 bases, with 16 bases spanning the gap. The V gene's germline CDR1 is MNHEY and CDR2 SVGAGI. The CDR3 is 14 amino acids. The CDR3 sequence: CASNNPGSGEKLFF. CDR3 DNA: TGTGCCAGCAACAACCCCGGGTCCGGTGAAAAACTGTTTTTT.

This chain joins TRBV7-6 and TRBJ2-7; 7 bases are a match to TRBD1. J lost 5 bases, V lost 4 bases, and 17 bases had no gene match. From germline, CDR1 is SGHVS and CDR2 FNYEAQ. The CDR3 length is 17 residues. CDR3 region: CASSSMRTGAGDHEQYF. CDR3 nucleotides: TGTGCCAGCAGCTCAATGAGGACAGGTGCCGGGGACCACGAGCAGTACTTC.

The chain has TRBV6-5 and TRBJ2-5; weak D call: TRBD2 (5 bases). The CDR3 is made up of 14 amino acids. V lost 4 bases and J lost 5, with 14 bases in between. CDR1 is MNHEY and CDR2 is SVGAGI in the germline V gene. The CDR3 sequence: CASSSFPGFETQYF. The CDR3 region has the DNA TGTGCCAGCAGTTCGTTCCCGGGATTCGAGACCCAGTACTTC.

The rearrangement uses TRBV3-1 (or the pseudogene TRBV3-2) and TRBJ2-7, with 7 bases fitting TRBD1. Looked up from germline, CDR1 is LGHDT and CDR2 is YNNKEL (reference sequence). V shed 0 bases and J 0 bases; nucleotides not matched to a gene: 8. The CDR3 loop spans 17 amino acids. In DNA, the CDR3 is TGTGCCAGCAGCCAAGAGGGGTGGCGACAGGGCTCCTACGAGCAGTACTTC. It encodes CASSQEGWRQGSYEQYF.

The rearrangement joins TRBV19 to TRBJ2-3; 9 bases are a match to TRBD2. V lost 6 bases, J lost 4 bases, and 14 bases stayed unmatched. This CDR3 comprises 17 residues. Germline CDR1 reads LNHDA; CDR2 reads SQIVND (reference sequence). Here the CDR3 reads CASRGERGRVDSDTQYF. DNA of the CDR3: TGTGCCAGTAGAGGGGAGCGCGGGAGGGTGGACTCAGATACGCAGTATTTT.

This clone was counted only a few times. This chain links TRBV7-8 with TRBJ2-7; D ambiguous. The germline V and J ends were trimmed by 5 bases and 3 bases, with 5 bases remaining between them. Germline assignment: CDR1 SGHVS and CDR2 FQNEAQ. This CDR3 region has 11 residues. The CDR3 DNA follows: TGTGCCAGCAGCACGAGCTACGAGCAGTACTTC. Its protein is CASSTSYEQYF.

This clone was observed a handful of times. The genes are TRBV28 and TRBJ2-6; maybe TRBD2 (5 bases). Trimming took off 7 bases at V and 1 base at J, with 17 bases between the two ends. The V gene's germline CDR1 is MDHEN and CDR2 SYDVKM. The CDR3 extends over 17 amino acids. CDR3 in DNA: TGTGCCAGCACTCCTTCGGGGTCTGGGTCTGGGGCCAACGTCCTGACTTTC. Its translation: CASTPSGSGSGANVLTF.